This passage covers 9 T cell receptor beta chains from one sample sequenced in a study of identical twins. Via MiXCR, TCRdb re-called the 5' RACE reads, giving one row per CDR3 protein. The table shows 550,000 to 800,000 distinct CDR3 sequences, with about 7% occurring only once. These data also formed part of another study, on yellow fever vaccine responses in identical twins.

The sequenced sample was PBMCs. The source of these receptors is a woman aged 18-30 years in good health.

This clonotype was detected many times. J is TRBJ2-3 and V is TRBV15; 13 bases map to TRBD2. The CDR3 has 16 residues. CDR1 and CDR2 (germline): LNHNV, YYDKDF (reference sequence). The ends lost 6 bases at V and 3 bases at J; junction bases unmatched: 6. DNA for the CDR3: TGTGCCACCAGGGGAGGGACTAGCGGGGAGACAGATACGCAGTATTTT. Residues: CATRGGTSGETDTQYF.

The chain carries TRBV19 and TRBJ2-3; perhaps TRBD2 as D (6 bases). CDR1 and CDR2 (germline): LNHDA, SQIVND (reference sequence). Trimming pared 6 bases from V and 4 bases from J, leaving 14 bases between. The CDR3 is made up of 14 amino acids. The CDR3 region has the DNA TGTGCCAGTAGGAAGGGACTTGAAGCAGATACGCAGTATTTT. Amino acids: CASRKGLEADTQYF.

This clonotype was observed at least ten times. The J gene is TRBJ2-2, the V gene TRBV5-1, with TRBD1 matching 8 bases. With V trimmed by 2 bases and J by 1 base, 4 bases remained unmatched. Germline CDR1 SGHRS, CDR2 YFSETQ. The CDR3 runs 16 residues. Here the CDR3 reads CASSFRDRMNTGELFF. DNA of the CDR3: TGCGCCAGCAGCTTCCGGGACAGGATGAACACCGGGGAGCTGTTTTTT.

V and J are TRBV7-9 and TRBJ2-7; D ambiguous. Between the trimmed V and J ends, which lost 5 bases and 0 bases, there was a span of 14 bases. Germline CDR1 SEHNR, CDR2 FQNEAQ (reference sequence). This CDR3 comprises 15 residues. CDR3 sequence (DNA): TGTGCCAGCAGCACCCCCGGGCTTAACTCCTACGAGCAGTACGTC. This encodes CASSTPGLNSYEQYV.

The sample holds a few counts of this clonotype. V gene TRBV2 combines with J gene TRBJ2-7; TRBD1 matches 8 bases. V lost 3 bases, J lost 3 bases, and 10 bases stayed unmatched. The germline V gene has CDR1 SNHLY and CDR2 FYNNEI. CDR3 length equals 16 residues. Here the CDR3 reads CASSDVGRQGYYEQYF. The CDR3 region has the DNA TGTGCCAGCAGTGACGTAGGTCGACAGGGGTACTACGAGCAGTACTTC.

The chain uses TRBV27 and TRBJ1-2, with TRBD1 matching 7 bases. Trimming took 2 bases from V and 4 from J; bases not matched to a gene: 7. This CDR3 has 15 amino acids. The germline V gene has CDR1 MNHEY and CDR2 SMNVEV (reference sequence). CDR3 bases: TGTGCCAGCAGTTTAAGGGGGCTCTTGGGCTATGGCTACACCTTC. Its protein is CASSLRGLLGYGYTF.

This clonotype appeared a few times. The chain recombines TRBV24-1 with TRBJ2-1; tentative D call: TRBD2 (5 bases). The CDR3 has 13 amino acids. CDR1 and CDR2 from the germline V gene are KGHDR and SFDVKD. V was shortened by 9 bases and J by 6 bases, with 14 bases between the two germline ends. The CDR3 sequence: CATHPGFGNEQFF. In DNA form, the CDR3 reads TGTGCCACCCATCCGGGGTTTGGCAATGAGCAGTTCTTC.

This clonotype has a handful of counts. The chain joins TRBV3-1 to TRBJ2-3; 8 nucleotides line up with TRBD2. CDR3 length equals 15 residues. Trimming took 3 bases from V and 2 from J; bases not matched to a gene: 4. The germline V gene encodes CDR1 LGHDT and CDR2 YNNKEL (reference sequence). DNA of the CDR3: TGTGCCAGCAGCCAGGGCGGGAGGTTCACAGATACGCAGTATTTT. Amino acids: CASSQGGRFTDTQYF.

This clonotype was observed a handful of times. As DNA, the CDR3 is TGTGCCAGCAGCCCGCGGGTGGTCGAGCAGTACTTC. Encoded protein: CASSPRVVEQYF. This chain connects TRBV12-3 or TRBV12-4 to TRBJ2-7, with a tentative D call TRBD2 (5 bases). With 6 bases removed from V and 6 bases from J, the gap between germline ends came to 12 bases. This CDR3 region has 12 residues.